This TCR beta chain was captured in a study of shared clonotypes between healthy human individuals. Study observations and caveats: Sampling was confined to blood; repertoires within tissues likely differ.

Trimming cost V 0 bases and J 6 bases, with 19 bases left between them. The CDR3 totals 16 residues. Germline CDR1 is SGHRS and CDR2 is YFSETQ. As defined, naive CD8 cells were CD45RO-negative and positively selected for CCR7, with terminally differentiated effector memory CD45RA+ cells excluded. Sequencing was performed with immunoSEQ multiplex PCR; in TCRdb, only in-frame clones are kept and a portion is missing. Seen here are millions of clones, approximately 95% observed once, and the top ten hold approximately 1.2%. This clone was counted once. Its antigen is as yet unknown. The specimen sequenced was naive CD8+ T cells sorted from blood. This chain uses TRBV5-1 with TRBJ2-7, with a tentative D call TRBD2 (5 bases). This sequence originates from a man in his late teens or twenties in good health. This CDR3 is CASSLGRGGTMVEQYF. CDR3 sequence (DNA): TGCGCCAGCAGCTTGGGGCGTGGAGGAACTATGGTCGAGCAGTACTTC.